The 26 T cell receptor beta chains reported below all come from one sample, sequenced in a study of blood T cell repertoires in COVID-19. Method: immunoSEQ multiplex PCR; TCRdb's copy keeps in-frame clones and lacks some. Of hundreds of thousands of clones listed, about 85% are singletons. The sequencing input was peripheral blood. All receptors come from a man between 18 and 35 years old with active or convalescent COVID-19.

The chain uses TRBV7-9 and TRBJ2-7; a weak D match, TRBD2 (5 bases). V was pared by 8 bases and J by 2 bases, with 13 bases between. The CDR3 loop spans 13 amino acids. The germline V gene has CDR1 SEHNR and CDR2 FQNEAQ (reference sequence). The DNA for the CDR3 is TGTGCCAGCCGAGGGCAGGTGACCTACGAGCAGTACTTC. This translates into CASRGQVTYEQYF.

DNA of the CDR3: TGCGCCAGCAGCTTGGAATCAGCAGGGCTCTATGGCTACACCTTC. Protein sequence: CASSLESAGLYGYTF. This sequence joins TRBV5-1 and TRBJ1-2; tentatively, D is TRBD1 (5 bases). The ends were cut back, 0 bases at V and 4 bases at J, with 13 bases in the middle. Looked up from germline, CDR1 is SGHRS and CDR2 is YFSETQ. The CDR3 spans 15 residues. Drawing the rest from reference TRBV5-1 and TRBJ1-2, the complete variable domain is KAGVTQTPRYLIKTRGQQVTLSCSPISGHRSVSWYQQTPGQGLQFLFEYFSETQRNKGNFPGRFSGRQFSNSRSEMNVSTLELGDSALYLCASSLESAGLYGYTFGSGTRLTVV.

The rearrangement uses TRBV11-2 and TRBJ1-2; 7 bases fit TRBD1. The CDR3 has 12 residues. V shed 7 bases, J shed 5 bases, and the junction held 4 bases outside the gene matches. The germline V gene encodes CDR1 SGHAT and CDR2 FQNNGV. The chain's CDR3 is CASTSGQYGYTF. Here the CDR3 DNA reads TGTGCCAGCACCTCGGGACAGTATGGCTACACCTTC.

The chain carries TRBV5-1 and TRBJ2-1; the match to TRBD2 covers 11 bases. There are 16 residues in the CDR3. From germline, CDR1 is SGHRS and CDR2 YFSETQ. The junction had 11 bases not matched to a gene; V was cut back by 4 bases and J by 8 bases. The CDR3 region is CASSPVTSGVFYEQFF. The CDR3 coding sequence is TGCGCCAGCAGCCCAGTGACTAGCGGGGTTTTCTATGAGCAGTTCTTC.

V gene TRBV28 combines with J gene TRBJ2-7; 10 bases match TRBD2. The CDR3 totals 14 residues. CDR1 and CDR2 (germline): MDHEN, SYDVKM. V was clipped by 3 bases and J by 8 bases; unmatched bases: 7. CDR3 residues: CASSFEREGLKQYF. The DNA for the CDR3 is TGTGCCAGCAGTTTTGAGCGGGAGGGCCTCAAGCAGTACTTC.

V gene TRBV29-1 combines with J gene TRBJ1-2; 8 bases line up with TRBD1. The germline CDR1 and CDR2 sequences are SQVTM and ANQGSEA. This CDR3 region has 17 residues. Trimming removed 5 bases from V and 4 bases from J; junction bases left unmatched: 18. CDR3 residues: CSVYPSLSPGQGYGYTF. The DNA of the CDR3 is TGCAGCGTTTACCCCTCCCTAAGTCCAGGACAGGGCTATGGCTACACCTTC.

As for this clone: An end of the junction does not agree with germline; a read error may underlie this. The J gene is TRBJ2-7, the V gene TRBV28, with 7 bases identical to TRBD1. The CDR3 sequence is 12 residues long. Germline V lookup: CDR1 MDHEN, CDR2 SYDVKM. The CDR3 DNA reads TGTGCCAGCAGTTTGAACAGGGGAACTCAGAACTTC. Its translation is CASSLNRGTQNF.

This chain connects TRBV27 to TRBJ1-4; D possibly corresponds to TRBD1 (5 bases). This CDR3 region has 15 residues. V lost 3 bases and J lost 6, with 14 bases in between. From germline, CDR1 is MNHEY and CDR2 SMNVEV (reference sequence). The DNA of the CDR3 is TGTGCCAGCAGTTTCCGGCGCAGGGAGGATGAAAAACTGTTTTTT. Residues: CASSFRRREDEKLFF. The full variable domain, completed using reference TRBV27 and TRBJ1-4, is EAQVTQNPRYLITVTGKKLTVTCSQNMNHEYMSWYRQDPGLGLRQIYYSMNVEVTDKGDVPEGYKVSRKEKRNFPLILESPSPNQTSLYFCASSFRRREDEKLFFGSGTQLSVL.

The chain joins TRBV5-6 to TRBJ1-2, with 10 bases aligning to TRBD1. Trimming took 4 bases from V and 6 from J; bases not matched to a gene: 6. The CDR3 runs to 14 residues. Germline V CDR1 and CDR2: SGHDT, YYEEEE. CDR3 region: CASSPGTGVNGYTF. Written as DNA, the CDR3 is TGTGCCAGCAGCCCCGGGACAGGGGTGAATGGCTACACCTTC.

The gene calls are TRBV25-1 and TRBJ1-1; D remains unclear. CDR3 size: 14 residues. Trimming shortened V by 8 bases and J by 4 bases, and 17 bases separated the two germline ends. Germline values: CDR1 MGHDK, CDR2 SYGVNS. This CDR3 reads CASALTGRVTEAFF. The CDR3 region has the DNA TGTGCCAGCGCTCTTACGGGGAGGGTCACTGAAGCTTTCTTT. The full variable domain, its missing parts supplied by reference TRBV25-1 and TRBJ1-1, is EADIYQTPRYLVIGTGKKITLECSQTMGHDKMYWYQQDPGMELHLIHYSYGVNSTEKGDLSSESTVSRIRTEHFPLTLESARPSHTSQYLCASALTGRVTEAFFGQGTRLTVV.

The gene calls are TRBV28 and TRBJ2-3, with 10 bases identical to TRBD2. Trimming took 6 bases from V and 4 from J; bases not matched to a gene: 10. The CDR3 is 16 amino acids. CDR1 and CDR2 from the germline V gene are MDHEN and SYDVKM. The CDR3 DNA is TGTGCCAGCAGCCCCGGGGAAGCGGGAGGGGCAGATACGCAGTATTTT. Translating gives CASSPGEAGGADTQYF.

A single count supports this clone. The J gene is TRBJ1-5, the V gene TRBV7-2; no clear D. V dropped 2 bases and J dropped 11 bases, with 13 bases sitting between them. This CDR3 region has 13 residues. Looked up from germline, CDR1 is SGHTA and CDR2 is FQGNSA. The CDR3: CASSLRRGLSQHF. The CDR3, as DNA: TGTGCCAGCAGCTTAAGGCGGGGTCTTTCCCAGCATTTT. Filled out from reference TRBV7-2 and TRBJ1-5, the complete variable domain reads GAGVSQSPSNKVTEKGKDVELRCDPISGHTALYWYRQSLGQGLEFLIYFQGNSAPDKSGLPSDRFSAERTGGSVSTLTIQRTQQEDSAVYLCASSLRRGLSQHFGDGTRLSIL.

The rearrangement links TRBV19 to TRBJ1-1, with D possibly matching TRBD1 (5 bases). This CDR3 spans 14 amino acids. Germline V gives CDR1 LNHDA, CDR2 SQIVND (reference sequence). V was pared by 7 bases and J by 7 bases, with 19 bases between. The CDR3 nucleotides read TGTGCCAGTATGGGGGGACGGATATCACTTGAAGCTTTCTTT. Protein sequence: CASMGGRISLEAFF.

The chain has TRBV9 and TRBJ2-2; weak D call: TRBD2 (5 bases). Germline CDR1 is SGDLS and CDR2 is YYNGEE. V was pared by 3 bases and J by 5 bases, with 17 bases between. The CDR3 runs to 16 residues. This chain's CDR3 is CASSGLEGPGTGELFF. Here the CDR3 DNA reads TGTGCCAGCAGCGGCCTCGAGGGCCCGGGGACCGGGGAGCTGTTTTTT.

CDR3 loop: CASSLEGRIGTEAFF. The CDR3 coding sequence is TGTGCCAGCAGCTTGGAGGGTAGAATTGGCACTGAAGCTTTCTTT. The chain links TRBV7-2 to TRBJ1-1; D not resolved. The CDR3 loop spans 15 amino acids. Per germline, CDR1 SGHTA and CDR2 FQGNSA. Trimming cost V 3 bases and J 4 bases, with 15 bases left between them.

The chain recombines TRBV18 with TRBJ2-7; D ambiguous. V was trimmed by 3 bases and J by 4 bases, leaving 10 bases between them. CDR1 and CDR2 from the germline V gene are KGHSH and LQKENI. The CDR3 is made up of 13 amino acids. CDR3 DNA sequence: TGTGCCAGCTCACCGGCCAGGAATTACGAGCAGTACTTC. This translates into CASSPARNYEQYF.

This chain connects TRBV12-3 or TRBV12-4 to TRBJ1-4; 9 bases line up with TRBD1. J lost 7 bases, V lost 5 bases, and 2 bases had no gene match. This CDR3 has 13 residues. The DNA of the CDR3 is TGTGCCAGCAGTAGGGACAGGGCTGAAAAACTGTTTTTT. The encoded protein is CASSRDRAEKLFF.

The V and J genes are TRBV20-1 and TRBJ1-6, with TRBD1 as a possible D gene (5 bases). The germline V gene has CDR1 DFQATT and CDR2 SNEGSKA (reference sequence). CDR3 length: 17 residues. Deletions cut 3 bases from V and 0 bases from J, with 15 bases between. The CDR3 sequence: CSASFPGGVSYNSPLHF. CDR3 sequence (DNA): TGCAGTGCTAGTTTTCCGGGGGGGGTCTCCTATAATTCACCCCTCCACTTT.

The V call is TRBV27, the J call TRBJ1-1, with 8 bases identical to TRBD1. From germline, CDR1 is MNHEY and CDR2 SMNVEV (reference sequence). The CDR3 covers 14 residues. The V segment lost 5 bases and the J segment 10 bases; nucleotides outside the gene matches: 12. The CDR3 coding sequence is TGTGCCAGCAGTCTACGGACAGGGCAGAGTGGAGCTTTCTTT. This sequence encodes CASSLRTGQSGAFF.

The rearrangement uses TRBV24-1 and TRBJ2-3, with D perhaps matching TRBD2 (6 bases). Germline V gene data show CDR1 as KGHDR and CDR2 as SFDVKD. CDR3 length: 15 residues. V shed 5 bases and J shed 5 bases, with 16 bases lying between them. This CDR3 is CATSARGLEGDTQYF. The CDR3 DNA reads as TGTGCCACCAGTGCTAGGGGACTGGAGGGAGATACGCAGTATTTT.

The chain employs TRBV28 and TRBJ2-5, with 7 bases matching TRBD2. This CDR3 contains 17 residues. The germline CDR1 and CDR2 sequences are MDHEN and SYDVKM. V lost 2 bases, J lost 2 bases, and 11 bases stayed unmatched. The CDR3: CASSLRGRGRWQETQYF. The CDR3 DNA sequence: TGTGCCAGCAGTTTACGTGGGAGGGGACGATGGCAAGAGACCCAGTACTTC.

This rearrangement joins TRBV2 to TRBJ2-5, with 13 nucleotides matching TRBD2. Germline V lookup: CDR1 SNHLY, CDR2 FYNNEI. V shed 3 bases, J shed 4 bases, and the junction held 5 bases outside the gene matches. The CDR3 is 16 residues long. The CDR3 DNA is TGTGCCAGCAGTGAGTGGACTAGCGGGAGTGGAGAGACCCAGTACTTC. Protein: CASSEWTSGSGETQYF.

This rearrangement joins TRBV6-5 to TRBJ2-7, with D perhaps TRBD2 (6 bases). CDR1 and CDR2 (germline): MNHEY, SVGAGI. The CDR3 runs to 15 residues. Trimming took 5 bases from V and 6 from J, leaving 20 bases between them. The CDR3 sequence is CASSPPGGAIGEQYF. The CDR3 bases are TGTGCCAGCAGTCCCCCCGGCGGGGCGATTGGCGAGCAGTACTTC.

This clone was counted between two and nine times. CDR3 DNA: TGTGCCAGCAGCGCTCTCGGGGGGGGTCAGCCCCAGCATTTT. Protein: CASSALGGGQPQHF. The chain carries TRBV7-2 and TRBJ1-5, with D possibly matching TRBD1 (5 bases). The CDR3 covers 14 residues. Germline lookup yields CDR1 SGHTA and CDR2 FQGNSA. Trimming removed 5 bases from V and 6 bases from J, with 14 bases in between.

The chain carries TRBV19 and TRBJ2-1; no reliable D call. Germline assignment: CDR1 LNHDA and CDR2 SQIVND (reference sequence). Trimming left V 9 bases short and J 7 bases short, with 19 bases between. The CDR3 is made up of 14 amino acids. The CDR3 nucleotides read TGTGCCAGCTACAGAGAACGGTACGAGAATGAGCAGTTCTTC. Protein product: CASYRERYENEQFF.

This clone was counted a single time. CDR3 sequence reads: CASSSKGTGDHENKKPQHF. The CDR3 DNA reads as TGCGCCAGCAGCTCCAAGGGTACAGGTGATCATGAGAATAAGAAGCCCCAGCATTTT. The chain couples TRBV5-1 to TRBJ1-5, with D perhaps TRBD1 (5 bases). The CDR3 runs 19 residues. CDR1 is SGHRS, CDR2 YFSETQ, per germline. Between the trimmed V and J ends, which lost 3 bases and 8 bases, there was a span of 30 bases.